These 18 T cell receptor beta chains came from one sample sequenced in a study of T cell responses to AZD1222 COVID-19 vaccine. TCRdb keeps only in-frame clones here, not all; method: immunoSEQ multiplex PCR. The table shows just over 90,000 clones, with roughly nine tenths occurring only once. The specimen comprised peripheral blood, sampled 28 days after the second AZD1222 dose. The receptors derive from an adult who received the AZD1222 COVID-19 vaccine.

This chain joins TRBV19 and TRBJ2-2, with 7 bases matching TRBD1. The germline gives CDR1 LNHDA, CDR2 SQIVND (reference sequence). Trimming took 3 bases from V and 1 from J; bases not matched to a gene: 5. The CDR3 runs to 16 residues. CDR3 sequence: CASSIDRVGNTGELFF. CDR3 nucleotide sequence: TGTGCCAGTAGTATTGACAGGGTTGGGAACACCGGGGAGCTGTTTTTT.

This chain's CDR3 is CATSDKQETQYF. The CDR3 nucleotides read TGTGCCACCAGTGACAAGCAAGAGACCCAGTACTTC. The chain couples TRBV24-1 to TRBJ2-5; D gene uncertain. The CDR3 covers 12 residues. Trimming took off 4 bases at V and 2 bases at J, with 4 bases between the two ends. From germline, CDR1 is KGHDR and CDR2 SFDVKD.

This chain joins TRBV5-4 and TRBJ2-5; TRBD1 is a possible D gene (9 bases). Trimming took off 0 bases at V and 5 bases at J, with 20 bases between the two ends. This CDR3 contains 17 residues. Per germline, CDR1 SGHNT and CDR2 YYREEE (reference sequence). The CDR3 nucleotides are TGTGCCAGCAGCTTGGGAGGCGGCGGGGGGACAGGGGAGACCCAGTACTTC. This gives the protein CASSLGGGGGTGETQYF.

This rearrangement joins TRBV12-3 or TRBV12-4 to TRBJ1-6; 9 nucleotides agree with TRBD1. V lost 4 bases to trimming and J lost 10 bases; unmatched junction nucleotides: 2. CDR3 length equals 13 residues. CDR3 nucleotides: TGTGCCAGCAGTTGGGACAGGGAATCACCCCTCCACTTT. This codes for CASSWDRESPLHF.

The gene calls are TRBV11-2 and TRBJ1-6; D is unresolved. CDR3 length: 13 amino acids. Per germline, CDR1 SGHAT and CDR2 FQNNGV. V shed 5 bases and J shed 8 bases, with 10 bases lying between them. The CDR3 loop reads CASSLTRDSPLHF. The CDR3 DNA is TGTGCCAGCAGCCTGACAAGGGATTCACCCCTCCACTTT.

The chain joins TRBV27 to TRBJ1-1, with 9 nucleotides matching TRBD1. CDR1 is MNHEY and CDR2 is SMNVEV in the germline V gene (reference sequence). The CDR3 covers 15 residues. V trimming: 5 bases; J trimming: 4 bases; junction bases outside the gene matches: 8. This CDR3 reads CASSTPQTGGTEAFF. In DNA form, the CDR3 reads TGTGCCAGCAGTACGCCCCAGACAGGGGGCACTGAAGCTTTCTTT.

This chain joins TRBV7-8 and TRBJ1-1, with a possible D match to TRBD1 (5 bases). This CDR3 is 13 amino acids long. Per the germline V gene, CDR1 is SGHVS and CDR2 is FQNEAQ. Trimming removed 4 bases from V and 7 bases from J, with 13 bases in between. CDR3 region: CASSSWGGLEAFF. CDR3 bases: TGTGCCAGCAGCTCATGGGGGGGACTTGAAGCTTTCTTT.

The chain couples TRBV27 to TRBJ1-6, with 7 bases identical to TRBD1. V dropped 4 bases and J dropped 5; count of bases not matched to a gene: 5. CDR3 length: 15 residues. The V gene's germline CDR1 is MNHEY and CDR2 SMNVEV (reference sequence). CDR3 residues: CASSWLQGNNSPLHF. The CDR3 DNA is TGTGCCAGCAGTTGGTTACAGGGGAATAATTCACCCCTCCACTTT.

The gene calls are TRBV9 and TRBJ2-7; tentative D call: TRBD1 (6 bases). The CDR3 runs to 13 residues. CDR1 is SGDLS, CDR2 YYNGEE, per germline. V shed 3 bases and J shed 5 bases, with 12 bases lying between them. The CDR3 sequence is CASSEAGTHEQYF. The CDR3 DNA sequence: TGTGCCAGCAGCGAAGCCGGGACACACGAGCAGTACTTC.

This clone appeared once. The chain uses TRBV12-3 or TRBV12-4 and TRBJ2-7; D unclear. The CDR3 is made up of 13 amino acids. V lost 6 bases, J lost 1 base, and 10 bases lay in between. This CDR3 reads CASSPNPSYEQYF. The CDR3 DNA reads as TGTGCCAGCAGCCCCAATCCATCCTACGAGCAGTACTTC.

The sample holds one count of this clone. J is TRBJ2-5 and V is TRBV7-9; the D is unclear. From germline, CDR1 is SEHNR and CDR2 FQNEAQ (reference sequence). V was clipped by 5 bases and J by 3 bases, with 13 bases between them. This CDR3 has 14 residues. This CDR3 is CASSRLLAEETQYF. The CDR3 DNA reads as TGTGCCAGCAGCCGACTTCTGGCGGAAGAGACCCAGTACTTC.

V is TRBV5-4 and J is TRBJ1-1; the match to TRBD1 covers 7 bases. Per the germline V gene, CDR1 is SGHNT and CDR2 is YYREEE (reference sequence). J gave up 2 bases and V 0 bases, and 7 bases lay outside the gene matches. The CDR3 extends over 16 amino acids. CDR3 DNA: TGTGCCAGCAGCTTGGCCCTTTACAGGGGAAACACTGAAGCTTTCTTT. It is translated as CASSLALYRGNTEAFF.

Comments on this clone: An end of the junction does not agree with germline; a read error may underlie this. V usage is TRBV7-7 and J usage is TRBJ1-1, with unresolved D. Looked up from germline, CDR1 is SSHAT and CDR2 is FNYEAQ (reference sequence). The CDR3 runs 16 residues. The CDR3 DNA reads TGTGCTAGCAGCCCCCCTGACGCAGAAATGAACACTGAAGCTTTCTTT. It yields the protein CASSPPDAEMNTEAFF.

The chain carries TRBV2 and TRBJ1-6; no definite D call. V lost 7 bases to trimming and J lost 9 bases, with 16 bases between them. CDR1 and CDR2 from the germline V gene are SNHLY and FYNNEI. This CDR3 region has 14 residues. CDR3 amino acids: CASKEAPIGSPLHF. The CDR3 nucleotides read TGTGCCAGCAAGGAGGCTCCAATTGGTTCACCCCTCCACTTT.

In nucleotides, the CDR3 is TGTGCCACCAATACCAACCTAGAGACCCAGTACTTC. This encodes CATNTNLETQYF. The V call is TRBV24-1, the J call TRBJ2-5; D is unresolved. CDR1 is KGHDR and CDR2 is SFDVKD in the germline V gene. V dropped 8 bases and J dropped 4 bases, with 10 bases sitting between them. This CDR3 comprises 12 residues.

The genes are TRBV5-6 and TRBJ1-2, with 8 bases matching TRBD1. This CDR3 has 14 residues. CDR1 and CDR2 (germline): SGHDT, YYEEEE. V lost 1 base and J lost 4; bases outside the gene matches: 3. The CDR3 spells CASSLSGGVYGYTF. The CDR3 region has the DNA TGTGCCAGCAGCTTGTCAGGGGGCGTCTATGGCTACACCTTC.

CDR3 amino acids: CASSSGTASTANYGYTF. CDR3 DNA: TGTGCCAGCAGCTCAGGGACAGCTAGTACAGCTAACTATGGCTACACCTTC. J is TRBJ1-2 and V is TRBV7-9; 7 nucleotides align to TRBD1. The CDR3 is 17 residues long. After removal of 4 bases from V and 0 bases from J, the junction contained 11 bases not matched to a gene. The germline V gene has CDR1 SEHNR and CDR2 FQNEAQ (reference sequence).

V and J are TRBV7-2 and TRBJ1-5, with a possible D match to TRBD1 (6 bases). V lost 1 base and J 3 bases, leaving 10 bases between the germline ends. The CDR3 consists of 15 residues. CDR1 is SGHTA and CDR2 is FQGNSA in the germline V gene. CDR3 region: CASSLGTGTNQPQHF. In DNA, the CDR3 is TGTGCCAGCAGCTTAGGAACAGGGACCAATCAGCCCCAGCATTTT.